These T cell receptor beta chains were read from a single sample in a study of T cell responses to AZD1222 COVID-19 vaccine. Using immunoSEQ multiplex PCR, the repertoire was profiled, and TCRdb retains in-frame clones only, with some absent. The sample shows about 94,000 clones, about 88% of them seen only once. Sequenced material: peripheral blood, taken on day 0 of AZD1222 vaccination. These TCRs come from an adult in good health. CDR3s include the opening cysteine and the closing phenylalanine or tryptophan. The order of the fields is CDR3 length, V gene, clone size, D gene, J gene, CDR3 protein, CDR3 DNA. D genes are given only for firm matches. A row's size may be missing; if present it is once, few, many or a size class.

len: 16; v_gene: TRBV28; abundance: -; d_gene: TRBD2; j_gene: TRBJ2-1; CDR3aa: CASSPRGGRNYNEQFF; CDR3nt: TGTGCCAGCAGCCCCCGGGGGGGGCGTAACTACAATGAGCAGTTCTTC
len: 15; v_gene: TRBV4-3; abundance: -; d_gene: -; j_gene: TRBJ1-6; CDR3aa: CASSQTTGWGSPLHF; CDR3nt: TGCGCCAGCAGCCAAACAACAGGGTGGGGCTCACCCCTCCACTTT
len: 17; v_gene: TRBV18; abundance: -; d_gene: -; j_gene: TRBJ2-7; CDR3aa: CASSPSGTVGGSYEQYF; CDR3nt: TGTGCCAGCTCACCATCTGGGACAGTGGGAGGCTCCTACGAGCAGTACTTC
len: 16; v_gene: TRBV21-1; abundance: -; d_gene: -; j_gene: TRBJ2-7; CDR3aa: CASSISRDRPTYEQYF; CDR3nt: TGTGCCAGCAGCATTTCTCGGGACAGGCCAACCTACGAGCAGTACTTC
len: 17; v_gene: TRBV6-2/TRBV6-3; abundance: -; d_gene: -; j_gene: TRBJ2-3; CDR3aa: CASSYAAGGKPTDTQYF; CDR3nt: TGTGCCAGCAGTTACGCCGCCGGGGGAAAACCCACAGATACGCAGTATTTT
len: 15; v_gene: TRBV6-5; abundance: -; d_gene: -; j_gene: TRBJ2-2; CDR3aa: CASSYDYRDGGELFF; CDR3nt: TGTGCCAGCAGTTACGACTACAGGGATGGCGGGGAGCTGTTTTTT
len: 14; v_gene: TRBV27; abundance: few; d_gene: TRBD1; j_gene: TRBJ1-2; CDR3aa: CASSLQGADYGYTF; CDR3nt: TGTGCCAGCAGCCTACAGGGGGCGGACTATGGCTACACCTTC
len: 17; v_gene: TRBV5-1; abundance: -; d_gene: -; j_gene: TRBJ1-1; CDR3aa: CASSLEYRVNMNTEAFF; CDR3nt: TGCGCCAGCAGCTTGGAGTACAGGGTAAACATGAACACTGAAGCTTTCTTT
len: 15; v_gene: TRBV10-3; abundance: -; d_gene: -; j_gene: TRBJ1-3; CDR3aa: CAISEPETSGNTIYF; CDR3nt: TGTGCCATCAGTGAGCCAGAAACATCTGGAAACACCATATATTTT
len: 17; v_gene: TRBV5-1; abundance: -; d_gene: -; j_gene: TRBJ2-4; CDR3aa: CASSFSGRALAKNIQYF; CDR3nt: TGCGCCAGCAGCTTTTCAGGTCGGGCCCTAGCCAAAAACATTCAGTACTTC
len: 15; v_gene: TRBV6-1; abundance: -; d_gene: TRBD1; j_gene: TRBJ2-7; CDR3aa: CASSEGAGGFYEQYF; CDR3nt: TGTGCCAGCAGTGAAGGGGCAGGGGGCTTCTACGAGCAGTACTTC
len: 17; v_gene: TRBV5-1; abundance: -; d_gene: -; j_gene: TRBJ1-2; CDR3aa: CASSPARDTISNYGYTF; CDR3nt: TGCGCCAGCAGTCCCGCCCGGGACACAATCTCTAACTATGGCTACACCTTC
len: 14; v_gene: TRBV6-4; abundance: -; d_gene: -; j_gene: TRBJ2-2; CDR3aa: CASGLGSNTGELFF; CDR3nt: TGTGCCAGCGGGTTAGGCAGCAACACCGGGGAGCTGTTTTTT
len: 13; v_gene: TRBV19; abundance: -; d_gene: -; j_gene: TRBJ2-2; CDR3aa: CASSPGPSGELFF; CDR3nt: TGTGCCAGTAGTCCCGGACCTTCCGGGGAGCTGTTTTTT
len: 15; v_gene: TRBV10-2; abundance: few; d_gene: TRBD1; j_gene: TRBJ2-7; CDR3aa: CASSESTGAVYEQYF; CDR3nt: TGCGCCAGCAGTGAGTCGACAGGGGCCGTCTACGAGCAGTACTTC
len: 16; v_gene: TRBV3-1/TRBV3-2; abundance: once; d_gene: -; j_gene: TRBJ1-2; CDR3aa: CASSQEAKNGNYGYTF; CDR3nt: TGTGCCAGCAGCCAAGAAGCCAAGAATGGCAACTATGGCTACACCTTC
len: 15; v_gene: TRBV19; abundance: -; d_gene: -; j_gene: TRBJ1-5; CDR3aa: CASSTPRTSNQPQHF; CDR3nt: TGTGCCAGTAGTACCCCCCGCACTAGCAATCAGCCCCAGCATTTT
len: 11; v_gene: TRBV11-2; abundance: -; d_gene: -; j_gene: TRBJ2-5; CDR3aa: CASSLEVTQYF; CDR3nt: TGTGCCAGCAGCTTAGAGGTGACCCAGTACTTC
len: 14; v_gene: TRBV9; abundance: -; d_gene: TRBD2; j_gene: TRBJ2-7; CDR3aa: CASSTGTSGGEQYF; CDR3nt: TGTGCCAGCAGCACTGGGACTAGCGGGGGCGAGCAGTACTTC
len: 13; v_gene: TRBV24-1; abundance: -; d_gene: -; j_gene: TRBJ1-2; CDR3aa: CATSDNGFYGYTF; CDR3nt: TGTGCCACCAGTGATAACGGATTTTATGGCTACACCTTC
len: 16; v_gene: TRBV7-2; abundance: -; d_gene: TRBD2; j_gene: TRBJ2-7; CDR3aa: CASSLEFTSGHYEQYF; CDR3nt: TGTGCCAGCAGCTTAGAGTTCACTAGCGGACATTACGAGCAGTACTTC
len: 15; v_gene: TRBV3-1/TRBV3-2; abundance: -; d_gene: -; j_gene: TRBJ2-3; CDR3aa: CASSQVGQSTDTQYF; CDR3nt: TGTGCCAGCAGCCAAGTGGGACAAAGCACAGATACGCAGTATTTT
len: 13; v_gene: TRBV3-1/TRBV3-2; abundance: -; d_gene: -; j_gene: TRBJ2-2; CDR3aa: CASSHLPTGELFF; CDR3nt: TGTGCCAGCAGCCACCTCCCCACCGGGGAGCTGTTTTTT
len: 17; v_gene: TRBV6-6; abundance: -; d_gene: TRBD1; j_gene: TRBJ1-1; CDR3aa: CASSHTGGTGGITEAFF; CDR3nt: TGTGCCAGCAGTCACACAGGGGGAACAGGGGGCATCACTGAAGCTTTCTTT
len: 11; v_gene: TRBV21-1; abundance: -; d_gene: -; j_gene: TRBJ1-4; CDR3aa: CASSPSEKLFF; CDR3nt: TGTGCCAGCAGCCCTAGTGAAAAACTGTTTTTT
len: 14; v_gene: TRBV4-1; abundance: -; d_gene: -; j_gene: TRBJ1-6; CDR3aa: CASSLGGNYSPLHF; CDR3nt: TGCGCCAGCAGCCTGGGGGGGAACTATTCACCCCTCCACTTT
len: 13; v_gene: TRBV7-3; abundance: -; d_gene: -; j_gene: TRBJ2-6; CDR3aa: CASSFTGANVLTF; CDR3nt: TGTGCCAGCAGCTTTACTGGGGCCAACGTCCTGACTTTC
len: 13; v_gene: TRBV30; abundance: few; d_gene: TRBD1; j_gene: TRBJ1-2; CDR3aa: CAWSQGQGDGYTF; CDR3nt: TGTGCCTGGAGTCAGGGACAGGGAGACGGCTACACCTTC
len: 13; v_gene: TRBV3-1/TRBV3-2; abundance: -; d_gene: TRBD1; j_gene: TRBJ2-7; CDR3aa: CASSQGQGGEQYF; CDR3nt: TGTGCCAGCAGCCAGGGACAGGGTGGCGAGCAGTACTTC
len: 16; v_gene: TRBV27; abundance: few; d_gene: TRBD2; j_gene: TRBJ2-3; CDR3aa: CASSPLGRAGFYSQYF; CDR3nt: TGTGCCAGCAGTCCCCTAGGGAGGGCTGGCTTTTATTCGCAGTATTTT
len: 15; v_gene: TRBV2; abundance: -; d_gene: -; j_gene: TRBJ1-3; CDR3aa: CASSESRTDRNTIYF; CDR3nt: TGTGCCAGCAGTGAATCCCGGACAGACCGAAACACCATATATTTT
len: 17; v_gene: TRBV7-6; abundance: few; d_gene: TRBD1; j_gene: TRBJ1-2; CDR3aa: CASSPGGQGAGSYGYTF; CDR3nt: TGTGCCAGCAGCCCAGGGGGACAGGGGGCTGGCAGCTATGGCTACACCTTC
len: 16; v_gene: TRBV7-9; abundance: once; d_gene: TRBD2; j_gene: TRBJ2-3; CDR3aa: CASSSLGPAGGGTQYF; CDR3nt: TGTGCCAGCAGCTCCCTCGGGCCCGCGGGGGGAGGTACGCAGTATTTT
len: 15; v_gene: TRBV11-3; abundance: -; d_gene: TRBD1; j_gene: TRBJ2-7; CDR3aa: CASSLVGQGAYEQYF; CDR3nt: TGTGCCAGCAGCTTAGTCGGACAGGGGGCGTATGAGCAGTACTTC
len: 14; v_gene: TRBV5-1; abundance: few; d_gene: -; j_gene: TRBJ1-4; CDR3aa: CASSLEADNEKLFF; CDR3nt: TGCGCCAGCAGCTTGGAGGCGGACAATGAAAAACTGTTTTTT
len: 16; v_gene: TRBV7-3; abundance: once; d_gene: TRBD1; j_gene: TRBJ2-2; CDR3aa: CASSFAGTGLTGELFF; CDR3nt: TGTGCCAGCAGCTTTGCCGGGACAGGGCTTACCGGGGAGCTGTTTTTT
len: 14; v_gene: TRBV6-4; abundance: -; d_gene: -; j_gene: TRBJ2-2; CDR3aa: CASSLNRNTGELFF; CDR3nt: TGTGCCAGCAGTTTGAACCGGAACACCGGGGAGCTGTTTTTT
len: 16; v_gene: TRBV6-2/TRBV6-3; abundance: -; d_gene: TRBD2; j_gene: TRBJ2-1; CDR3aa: CASSYPTSGGWNEQFF; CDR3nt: TGTGCCAGCAGTTACCCCACTAGCGGGGGGTGGAATGAGCAGTTCTTC
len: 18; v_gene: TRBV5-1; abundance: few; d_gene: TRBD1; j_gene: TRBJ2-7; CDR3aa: CASSLWEGQGSLAYEQYF; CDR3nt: TGCGCCAGCAGCTTGTGGGAGGGACAGGGATCGCTGGCCTACGAGCAGTACTTC
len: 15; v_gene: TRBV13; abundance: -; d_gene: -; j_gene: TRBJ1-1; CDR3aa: CASSLGRGINTEAFF; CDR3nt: TGTGCCAGCAGCTTAGGCCGAGGGATTAACACTGAAGCTTTCTTT
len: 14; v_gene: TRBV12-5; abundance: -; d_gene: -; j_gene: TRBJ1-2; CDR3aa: CASGLVTGVGGYTF; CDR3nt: TGTGCTAGTGGTTTGGTAACCGGGGTTGGTGGCTACACCTTC
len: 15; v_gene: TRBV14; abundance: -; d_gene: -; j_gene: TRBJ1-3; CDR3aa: CASSKTGFPGNTIYF; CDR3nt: TGTGCCAGCAGCAAAACAGGGTTCCCAGGAAACACCATATATTTT
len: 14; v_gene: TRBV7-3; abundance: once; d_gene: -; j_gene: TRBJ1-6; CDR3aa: CASSRAGSGSPLHF; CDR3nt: TGTGCCAGCAGCCGGGCAGGGTCAGGGTCACCCCTCCACTTT
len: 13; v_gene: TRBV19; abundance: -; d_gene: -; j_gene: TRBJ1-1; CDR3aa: CASSATGNTEAFF; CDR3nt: TGTGCCAGTAGTGCTACAGGGAACACTGAAGCTTTCTTT
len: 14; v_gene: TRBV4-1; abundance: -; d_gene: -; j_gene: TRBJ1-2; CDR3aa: CASSQSLGGYGYTF; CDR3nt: TGCGCCAGCAGCCAAAGCCTGGGCGGGTATGGCTACACCTTC
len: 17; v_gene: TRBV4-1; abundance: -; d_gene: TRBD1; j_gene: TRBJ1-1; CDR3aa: CASSQEGQGAWNTEAFF; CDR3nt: TGCGCCAGCAGCCAAGAGGGACAGGGGGCGTGGAACACTGAAGCTTTCTTT
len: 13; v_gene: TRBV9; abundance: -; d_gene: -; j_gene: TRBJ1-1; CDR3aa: CASSETGRTEAFF; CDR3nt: TGTGCCAGCAGCGAAACAGGTCGCACTGAAGCTTTCTTT
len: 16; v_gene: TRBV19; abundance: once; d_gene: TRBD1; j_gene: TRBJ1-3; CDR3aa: CASSMVQGANGNTIYF; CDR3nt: TGTGCCAGTAGTATGGTCCAGGGGGCGAACGGAAACACCATATATTTT
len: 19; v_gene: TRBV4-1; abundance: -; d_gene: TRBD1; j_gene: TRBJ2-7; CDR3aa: CASSLTHYRSGTGAYEQYF; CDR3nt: TGCGCCAGCAGCCTGACCCATTATCGCTCCGGGACAGGGGCCTACGAGCAGTACTTC
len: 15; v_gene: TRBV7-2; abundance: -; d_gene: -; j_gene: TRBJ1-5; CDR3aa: CASSPTANSNQPQHF; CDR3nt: TGTGCCAGCAGCCCCACAGCGAATAGCAATCAGCCCCAGCATTTT
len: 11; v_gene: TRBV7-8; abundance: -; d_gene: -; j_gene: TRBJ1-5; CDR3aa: CASSYLGPQHF; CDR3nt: TGTGCCAGCAGCTATCTCGGGCCCCAGCATTTT